Here is one T cell receptor (beta chain) with its context. This sample is part of a study of PD-L1 blockade in urothelial cancer. Time point noted: pretreatment peripheral blood. The protocol was immunoSEQ multiplex PCR, while the TCRdb copy is restricted to in-frame clones and leaves out a portion. This sample yields about 56,000 clones, of which approximately 85% are seen a single time; approximately 14% belongs to the top ten. The sequence came from a man between 65 and 85 years old with urothelial cancer. The sequenced sample was PBMCs, obtained around atezolizumab (anti-PD-L1) treatment.

The CDR3 is CASSPPGLAGGDEQFF. As DNA, the CDR3 is TGTGCCAGCTCACCACCGGGACTAGCGGGAGGGGATGAGCAGTTCTTC. V and J are TRBV18 and TRBJ2-1; 16 bases are shared with TRBD2. J gave up 8 bases and V 0 bases, and 1 base lay outside the gene matches. Germline CDR1 reads KGHSH; CDR2 reads LQKENI. The CDR3 extends over 16 amino acids.